Listed here are 32 T cell receptor beta chains from one sample, sequenced in a study of T cells in women clearing cervical HPV infection. Produced via immunoSEQ multiplex PCR; TCRdb's table is partial and in-frame only. The table lists roughly 30,000 clones, with approximately 8.4% in the top ten. Sequencing was done on a sample of blood buffy coat. These receptors originate from a woman between 18 and 70 years old with a cervical HPV16 infection that either progressed to CIN3+ or cleared (not recorded which).

Turning to this clone: The read ends 3 residues before the CDR3 terminus; that terminus is restored from the germline J gene. V gene TRBV7-6 combines with J gene TRBJ1-6, with a tentative D call TRBD1 (5 bases). Germline V CDR1 and CDR2: SGHVS, FNYEAQ. This CDR3 is built from 14 residues. Trimming removed 5 bases at V and 8 bases at J, with 13 bases between. CDR3 residues: CASSLAQGHSPLHF. Incomplete CDR3 DNA: TGTGCCAGCAGCCTCGCTCAGGGTCATTCACCC.

Details on this clone: Read data end 3 residues before the CDR3 end; the end is taken from the germline J gene. The chain uses TRBV19 and TRBJ2-1; 8 bases map to TRBD2. The CDR3 consists of 14 residues. The germline V gene has CDR1 LNHDA and CDR2 SQIVND (reference sequence). Trimming cost V 0 bases and J 9 bases; bases outside gene matches: 4. The CDR3: CASSIESSGIEQFF. CDR3 DNA (partial): TGTGCCAGTAGTATAGAGAGTAGCGGGATTGAG.

The CDR3 bases that were read are TGCGCCAGCAGCTTGGGACAGGGTGACGAAAAG. Encoded protein: CASSLGQGDEK. The complete CDR3 reads CASSLGQGDEKLFF. This chain links TRBV5-1 with TRBJ2-2, with 7 nucleotides matching TRBD1. From the germline J gene comes the end of the CDR3, since the read stops 3 residues before it. Germline CDR1 and CDR2: SGHRS and YFSETQ. The CDR3 totals 14 residues.

Regarding this clone: The read ends 3 residues shy of where the CDR3 ends; the end is completed using the germline J gene. This chain joins TRBV19 and TRBJ1-1; a possible D gene is TRBD1 (6 bases). Germline lookup yields CDR1 LNHDA and CDR2 SQIVND (reference sequence). The length of the CDR3 is 15 residues. The covered CDR3 bases are TGTGCCAGTAGTCTCGATACGGGGGGCACAGATACG. Its protein product is CASSLDTGGTDT. The whole CDR3 protein is CASSLDTGGTDTAFF.

Comment on this clone: The CDR3 is cut off 3 residues early in the read; its end comes from the germline J gene. This chain links TRBV7-6 with TRBJ2-7; 9 nucleotides align to TRBD1. The germline V gene has CDR1 SGHVS and CDR2 FNYEAQ. This CDR3 contains 15 residues. V trimming: 1 base; J trimming: 2 bases; junction bases outside the gene matches: 3. The CDR3 region is CASSLVGQGTYEQYF. The sequenced part of the CDR3 DNA is TGTGCCAGCAGCTTAGTGGGACAGGGTACCTACGAG.

Concerning this clone itself: The CDR3 is cut off 3 residues early in the read; its end comes from the germline J gene. The chain has TRBV15 and TRBJ1-5; 7 positions agree with TRBD1. J gave up 4 bases and V 1 base, and 7 bases lay outside the gene matches. The length of the CDR3 is 16 residues. CDR1 is LNHNV, CDR2 YYDKDF, per germline (reference sequence). Here the CDR3 reads CATSRGGSRGNQPQHF. The CDR3 DNA, read in part, is TGTGCCACCAGCAGAGGTGGGTCCAGGGGGAATCAGCCC.

Turning to this clone: The read comes to an end 3 residues before the CDR3 does, leaving the germline J gene to fill in the end. This rearrangement joins TRBV19 to TRBJ1-1; 7 nucleotides agree with TRBD1. CDR3 length: 15 amino acids. CDR1 is LNHDA and CDR2 is SQIVND in the germline V gene (reference sequence). J gave up 4 bases and V 4 bases, and 9 bases lay outside the gene matches. The covered CDR3 bases are TGTGCCAGTAGTAGCCGTGGGCAGGGGGGCACTGAA. This gives the protein CASSSRGQGGTE. The whole CDR3 reads CASSSRGQGGTEAFF.

Turning to this clone: Read data end 3 residues before the CDR3 end; the end is taken from the germline J gene. J is TRBJ2-7 and V is TRBV12-3 or TRBV12-4; possibly TRBD1 for D (6 bases). The CDR3 runs 14 residues. Trimming shortened V by 5 bases and J by 1 base, and 12 bases separated the two germline ends. The CDR3 sequence: CASSPGHTSYEQYF. The sequenced part of the CDR3 DNA is TGTGCCAGCAGTCCGGGACATACTTCCTACGAG.

Comments on this clone: The read finishes 3 residues shy of the CDR3 end, and the germline J gene is used to complete it. The V gene is TRBV6-1, the J gene TRBJ1-1, with D possibly TRBD1 on 6 matching bases. Germline V gene data show CDR1 as MNHNS and CDR2 as SASEGT. The V end lost 4 bases, the J end lost 0 bases, and 12 bases lay between the germline ends. This CDR3 region has 15 residues. CDR3 DNA (partial): TGTGCCAGCAGTGCGGACAGACTGGTGAACACTGAA. Translated, it gives CASSADRLVNTE. The complete CDR3 sequence is CASSADRLVNTEAFF.

A remark on this clone: The read halts 3 residues ahead of the CDR3 end, with the missing end drawn from the germline J gene. The chain couples TRBV7-9 to TRBJ1-6, with 8 bases identical to TRBD1. Unmatched junction bases numbered 7, after V lost 5 bases and J lost 10 bases. The CDR3 is 14 amino acids. Germline V gene data show CDR1 as SEHNR and CDR2 as FQNEAQ (reference sequence). The CDR3 region is CASSPTGAGSPLHF. Incomplete CDR3 DNA: TGTGCCAGCAGCCCGACAGGGGCAGGGTCACCC. Full variable domain (rest looked up from reference TRBV7-9 and TRBJ1-6): DTGVSQNPRHKITKRGQNVTFRCDPISEHNRLYWYRQTLGQGPEFLTYFQNEAQLEKSRLLSDRFSAERPKGSFSTLEIQRTEQGDSAMYLCASSPTGAGSPLHFGNGTRLTVT.

Worth noting for this clone: The read comes to an end 3 residues before the CDR3 does, leaving the germline J gene to fill in the end. The chain couples TRBV6-1 to TRBJ1-4; 7 nucleotides agree with TRBD1. The CDR3 is 15 residues long. V lost 2 bases and J lost 8; bases outside the gene matches: 8. Germline V lookup: CDR1 MNHNS, CDR2 SASEGT. The CDR3 is CASSEMKAGGEKLFF. The CDR3 DNA, read in part, is TGTGCCAGCAGTGAAATGAAGGCAGGGGGGGAAAAA.

Note on this clone: The DNA ends 3 residues before the CDR3 does, and the rest of the CDR3 is filled in from the germline J gene. The chain employs TRBV20-1 and TRBJ2-1, with TRBD2 matching over 10 bases. The germline V gene has CDR1 DFQATT and CDR2 SNEGSKA (reference sequence). This CDR3 comprises 14 residues. The V segment lost 6 bases and the J segment 7 bases; nucleotides outside the gene matches: 9. CDR3 DNA, as far as it was read: TGCAGTGCATCAGCGGGGGGGGGAGAAAATGAG. The encoded protein is CSASAGGGENE. The whole CDR3 reads CSASAGGGENEQFF.

Notes on this clone: With the read ending 3 residues before the CDR3 end, the germline J gene is used to fill in that end. The chain recombines TRBV19 with TRBJ2-6, with 7 bases that match TRBD1. The CDR3 spans 12 residues. The V and J ends lost 9 bases and 4 bases, in that order; junction bases with no gene match: 0. Germline V lookup: CDR1 LNHDA, CDR2 SQIVND (reference sequence). The CDR3 bases that were read are TGTGCCAGCAGGGGGGGGGCCAACGTC. Amino acids: CASRGGANV. The entire CDR3 sequence reads CASRGGANVLTF. The full variable domain, in which reference TRBV19 and TRBJ2-6 provide the parts outside the CDR3, is DGGITQSPKYLFRKEGQNVTLSCEQNLNHDAMYWYRQDPGQGLRLIYYSQIVNDFQKGDIAEGYSVSREKKESFPLTVTSAQKNPTAFYLCASRGGANVLTFGAGSRLTVL.

As regards this clone: The missing CDR3 end, 3 residues past where the read stops, is filled in from the germline J gene. This chain links TRBV5-4 with TRBJ1-5; a possible D gene is TRBD1 (6 bases). V lost 3 bases and J lost 4, with 8 bases in between. CDR1 is SGHNT and CDR2 is YYREEE in the germline V gene (reference sequence). The CDR3 runs to 13 residues. The chain's CDR3 is CASSSDRNQPQHF. CDR3 DNA (partial): TGTGCCAGCAGCTCCGACAGGAATCAGCCC.

Regarding this clone: The read comes to an end 3 residues before the CDR3 does, leaving the germline J gene to fill in the end. The chain carries TRBV12-3 or TRBV12-4 and TRBJ1-5; D possibly corresponds to TRBD1 (6 bases). V was cut by 2 bases and J by 7 bases, with 9 bases left in between. The CDR3 consists of 13 residues. The CDR3 sequence is CASSLTGIQPQHF. The sequenced CDR3 bases are TGTGCCAGCAGTTTAACAGGGATCCAGCCC.

Regarding this clone: The read halts 3 residues ahead of the CDR3 end, with the missing end drawn from the germline J gene. This chain uses TRBV7-6 with TRBJ1-2; possible D gene TRBD1, 5 bases. Germline CDR1 is SGHVS and CDR2 is FNYEAQ. This CDR3 is 16 amino acids long. The CDR3 is CASSLASGGRGDTYTF. Incomplete CDR3 DNA: TGTGCCAGCAGCTTAGCTAGCGGGGGGAGAGGAGATACC.

A word on this clone: The read ends 3 residues before the CDR3 terminus; that terminus is restored from the germline J gene. The rearrangement links TRBV7-8 to TRBJ1-1; 8 bases match TRBD1. V shed 5 bases, J shed 6 bases, and the junction held 5 bases outside the gene matches. The CDR3 loop spans 13 amino acids. CDR1 SGHVS and CDR2 FQNEAQ come from the germline V gene. The part of the CDR3 DNA that was read is TGTGCCAGCAGCGAAGGGACAGGCCCTGAA. Translating it yields CASSEGTGPE. The CDR3 as a whole reads CASSEGTGPEAFF.

Notes on this clone: The observed sequence ends 3 residues before the CDR3 terminus, with the missing tail filled in from the germline J gene. The rearrangement links TRBV20-1 to TRBJ2-5; D not certain. Between the trimmed V and J ends, which lost 0 bases and 2 bases, there was a span of 10 bases. Germline loops: CDR1 DFQATT, CDR2 SNEGSKA (reference sequence). The CDR3 is 14 residues long. The sequenced CDR3 bases are TGCAGTGCTAGAGAGGCAGGCTTTCAAGAGACC. This translates into CSAREAGFQET. The entire CDR3 is CSAREAGFQETQYF.

A note on this clone: The read falls 3 residues short of the CDR3 end, and the missing part is taken from the germline J gene. The V gene is TRBV20-1, the J gene TRBJ2-5; TRBD1 matches at 7 bases. Germline V gene sequence: CDR1 DFQATT, CDR2 SNEGSKA (reference sequence). V trimming: 4 bases; J trimming: 7 bases; junction bases outside the gene matches: 3. CDR3 length: 11 amino acids. This CDR3 reads CSATGGRTQYF. The CDR3 DNA, read in part, is TGCAGTGCTACAGGGGGTCGGACC.

Concerning this clone itself: The CDR3 goes on 3 residues after the read ends, and that part is filled in from the germline J gene. V is TRBV6-1 and J is TRBJ2-5, with D uncertain. The CDR3 runs 14 residues. Between the trimmed V and J ends, which lost 6 bases and 3 bases, there was a span of 14 bases. Germline values: CDR1 MNHNS, CDR2 SASEGT. The CDR3 bases that were read are TGTGCCAGCAGCGAACCGCTAGTGGAAGAGACC. Its protein product is CASSEPLVEET. The entire CDR3 is CASSEPLVEETQYF.

With regard to this clone: The CDR3 extends 3 residues past the end of the read, so its final part is completed from the germline J gene. This chain connects TRBV2 to TRBJ2-3; D is perhaps TRBD2 (5 bases). Between the trimmed V and J ends, which lost 4 bases and 6 bases, there was a span of 8 bases. Germline V gene sequence: CDR1 SNHLY, CDR2 FYNNEI. CDR3 size: 12 residues. The CDR3 here is CASSGTGDTQYF. CDR3 bases read: TGTGCCAGCAGTGGGACTGGGGATACG.

As regards this clone: The read stops 3 residues short of the end of the CDR3; the missing end is completed from the germline J gene. This sequence joins TRBV30 and TRBJ1-1; a possible D gene is TRBD1 (5 bases). From germline, CDR1 is GTSNPN and CDR2 SVGIG (reference sequence). Trimming took 0 bases from V and 5 from J, leaving 13 bases between them. The CDR3 has 14 residues. Partial CDR3 DNA: TGTGCCTGGAGTGTAGGGGCGGGGATAACTGAA. The encoded protein is CAWSVGAGITE. The whole CDR3 is CAWSVGAGITEAFF. Full variable domain (outside the CDR3, taken from reference TRBV30 and TRBJ1-1): SQTIHQWPATLVQPVGSPLSLECTVEGTSNPNLYWYRQAAGRGLQLLFYSVGIGQISSEVPQNLSASRPQDRQFILSSKKLLLSDSGFYLCAWSVGAGITEAFFGQGTRLTVV.

A word on this clone: The read gets to within 3 residues of the CDR3 end, and the germline J gene fills in the rest. The J gene is TRBJ2-3, the V gene TRBV20-1; 7 bases agree with TRBD1. The V gene's germline CDR1 is DFQATT and CDR2 SNEGSKA (reference sequence). The CDR3 contains 11 residues. CDR3 protein: CSARDSKTQYF. The part of the CDR3 DNA that was read is TGCAGTGCGAGGGACAGTAAGACG.

On this clone: The read halts 3 residues ahead of the CDR3 end, with the missing end drawn from the germline J gene. This chain connects TRBV19 to TRBJ2-1, with TRBD1 identical over 7 bases. Per germline, CDR1 LNHDA and CDR2 SQIVND (reference sequence). The CDR3 runs to 15 residues. The V gene end was trimmed by 8 bases and the J gene end by 8 bases; junction bases not matched to a gene: 15. The sequenced part of the CDR3 DNA is TGTGCCAGTTCTTTGTATCGAGGGGGCCGGGATGAG. Its translation: CASSLYRGGRDE. The whole CDR3 sequence is CASSLYRGGRDEQFF.

Points on this clone: The sequenced fragment ends 3 residues before the CDR3 boundary, so the rest is inferred from the germline J gene. The chain links TRBV19 to TRBJ2-2; 7 bases map to TRBD2. This CDR3 spans 16 amino acids. The V gene's germline CDR1 is LNHDA and CDR2 SQIVND (reference sequence). J was trimmed by 5 bases and V by 3 bases; bases with no gene match: 9. The CDR3 spells CASSISWTSRTGELFF. The part of the CDR3 DNA that was read is TGTGCCAGTAGTATTTCCTGGACTAGTAGGACCGGGGAG.

On this clone: The read stops 3 residues short of the end of the CDR3; the missing end is completed from the germline J gene. This chain joins TRBV19 and TRBJ1-5, with TRBD1 matching 7 bases. Unmatched junction bases numbered 3, after V lost 1 base and J lost 3 bases. CDR1 and CDR2 (germline): LNHDA, SQIVND (reference sequence). CDR3 length: 15 residues. Partial CDR3 DNA: TGTGCCAGTAGTATAGGGGGACAGTCCAATCAGCCC. The encoded protein is CASSIGGQSNQP. From start to end, the CDR3 is CASSIGGQSNQPQHF.

Remarks on this clone: The read ends 3 residues early relative to the CDR3; the germline J gene fills the gap. This chain joins TRBV12-5 and TRBJ2-7; perhaps TRBD1 as D (5 bases). CDR3 length equals 12 residues. Per the germline V gene, CDR1 is LGHNT and CDR2 is FRNRAP. Between the trimmed V and J ends, which lost 5 bases and 0 bases, there was a span of 5 bases. CDR3 bases read: TGTGCTAGTGGTGGGGCCTCCTACGAG. Residues: CASGGASYE. The CDR3 in its entirety is CASGGASYEQYF.

Details on this clone: The missing CDR3 end, 3 residues past where the read stops, is filled in from the germline J gene. This rearrangement joins TRBV5-1 to TRBJ1-5; 7 positions agree with TRBD1. The CDR3 runs 15 residues. Germline CDR1 reads SGHRS; CDR2 reads YFSETQ. With 0 bases clipped from V and 4 bases from J, the junction kept 4 bases outside the gene matches. The CDR3 here is CASSLGQGDNQPQHF. The part of the CDR3 DNA that was read is TGCGCCAGCAGCTTGGGACAGGGAGATAATCAGCCC.

Of note for this clone: Read coverage stops 3 residues before the CDR3 terminus; the germline J gene supplies the remainder. The rearrangement links TRBV5-4 to TRBJ2-7, with 10 bases matching TRBD2. Trimming at V came to 3 bases and at J to 3 bases, leaving 3 bases not matched to a gene. There are 14 residues in the CDR3. The germline CDR1 and CDR2 sequences are SGHNT and YYREEE (reference sequence). The DNA read from the CDR3 is TGTGCCAGCAGCTCCGGGACTAGCGTCTACGAG. Amino acid sequence: CASSSGTSVYE. The full CDR3 is CASSSGTSVYEQYF.

Concerning this clone: One end of the junction is discordant with germline, which a read error may explain. The read falls 3 residues short of the CDR3 end, and the missing part is taken from the germline J gene. The chain joins TRBV20-1 to TRBJ2-7; 8 nucleotides agree with TRBD2. The length of the CDR3 is 16 residues. CDR1 and CDR2 (germline): DFQATT, SNEGSKA (reference sequence). This chain's CDR3 is CSARVAGGPQNYEQYF. The CDR3 bases that were read are TGCAGTGCAAGAGTGGCGGGGGGACCTCAGAACTACGAG.

To note about this clone: The CDR3 end falls 3 residues outside the read, so it is completed with the germline J gene. V gene TRBV2 combines with J gene TRBJ1-4; 7 nucleotides agree with TRBD1. The CDR3 extends over 18 amino acids. Germline V gives CDR1 SNHLY, CDR2 FYNNEI. V trimming: 5 bases; J trimming: 0 bases; junction bases outside the gene matches: 12. The part of the CDR3 DNA that was read is TGTGCCAGCAGTTTCCCGGGACAGAATGGTGCAACTAATGAAAAA. As protein: CASSFPGQNGATNEK. The CDR3 as a whole reads CASSFPGQNGATNEKLFF.

Comment on this clone: Read coverage stops 3 residues before the CDR3 terminus; the germline J gene supplies the remainder. This chain connects TRBV2 to TRBJ2-7; 11 bases match TRBD2. The germline gives CDR1 SNHLY, CDR2 FYNNEI. CDR3 length: 17 amino acids. J gave up 0 bases and V 7 bases, and 11 bases lay outside the gene matches. The sequenced part of the CDR3 DNA is TGTGCCAGCACAGAAAGGGGACTAGCGGATAGCTCCTACGAG. This codes for CASTERGLADSSYE. The entire CDR3 reads CASTERGLADSSYEQYF.